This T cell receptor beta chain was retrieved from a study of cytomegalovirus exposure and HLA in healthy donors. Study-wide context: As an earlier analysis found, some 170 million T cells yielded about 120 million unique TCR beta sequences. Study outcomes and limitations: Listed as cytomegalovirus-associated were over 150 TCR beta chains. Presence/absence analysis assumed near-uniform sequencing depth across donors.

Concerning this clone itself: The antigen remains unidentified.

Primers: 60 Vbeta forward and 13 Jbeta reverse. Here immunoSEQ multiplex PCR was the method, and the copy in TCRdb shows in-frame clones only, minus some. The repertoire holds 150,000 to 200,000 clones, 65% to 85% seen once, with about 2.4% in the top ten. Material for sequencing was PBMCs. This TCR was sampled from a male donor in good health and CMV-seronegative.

The CDR3 nucleotides are TGTGCCAGTAGTATCGGGGGGGCTAGCACTGAAGCTTTCTTT. Translated, it gives CASSIGGASTEAFF. V and J are TRBV19 and TRBJ1-1; D might be TRBD1 (6 bases). Germline V gene lookup returns CDR1 LNHDA and CDR2 SQIVND (reference sequence). The CDR3 covers 14 residues. The ends were cut back, 3 bases at V and 4 bases at J, with 12 bases in the middle.